This is a list of T cell receptor beta chains from one sample in a study of Ad26.COV2.S vaccination and SARS-CoV-2 variants. Generated by immunoSEQ multiplex PCR, the TCRdb table keeps only in-frame clones and is missing some. The sample includes approximately 300,000 clones, around four fifths of them seen just once. The sequencing here drew on peripheral blood, taken in a trial of Ad26.COV2.S vaccine versus placebo. The receptor set was obtained from a person between 18 and 65 years old who received the Ad26.COV2.S COVID-19 vaccine or a placebo. Each CDR3 is given with its conserved first and last residue. A D gene is named only where the DNA matches it firmly. The size entry is marked missing in some rows and otherwise reads once, few, many or a size class.

CDR3 protein: CASSIGSQDTQYF
CDR3 DNA: TGTGCCAGTAGTATAGGTTCCCAGGATACGCAGTATTTT
V gene: TRBV19
J gene: TRBJ2-3
clone size: once
D gene: .

CDR3 protein: CASSFRAGAGYQNTEAFF
CDR3 DNA: TGCGCCAGCAGCTTTCGAGCAGGGGCGGGCTATCAGAACACTGAAGCTTTCTTT
V gene: TRBV4-1
J gene: TRBJ1-1
clone size: .
D gene: .

CDR3 protein: CASSFIASGGRISYEQYF
CDR3 DNA: TGTGCCAGCAGCTTTATTGCTAGCGGGGGGCGTATCTCCTACGAGCAGTACTTC
V gene: TRBV7-2
J gene: TRBJ2-7
clone size: .
D gene: TRBD2

CDR3 protein: CASSSTGGPAYEQYF
CDR3 DNA: TGTGCCAGCAGCTCGACCGGGGGCCCAGCCTACGAGCAGTACTTC
V gene: TRBV7-3
J gene: TRBJ2-7
clone size: once
D gene: .

CDR3 protein: CASSVDRGGEKLFF
CDR3 DNA: TGTGCCAGCAGCGTTGACAGGGGAGGCGAAAAACTGTTTTTT
V gene: TRBV9
J gene: TRBJ1-4
clone size: .
D gene: TRBD1

CDR3 protein: CASRGPIGINEQFF
CDR3 DNA: TGTGCCAGTAGAGGGCCCATCGGGATCAATGAGCAGTTCTTC
V gene: TRBV19
J gene: TRBJ2-1
clone size: once
D gene: .

CDR3 protein: CASSKAIQGRLVGSYEQYF
CDR3 DNA: TGTGCCAGCAGCAAAGCGATACAGGGGAGGCTGGTTGGGTCCTATGAGCAGTACTTC
V gene: TRBV21-1
J gene: TRBJ2-7
clone size: .
D gene: .

CDR3 protein: CASSYKPDYGYTF
CDR3 DNA: TGTGCCAGCAGTTACAAGCCGGACTATGGCTACACCTTC
V gene: TRBV6-2/TRBV6-3
J gene: TRBJ1-2
clone size: .
D gene: .

CDR3 protein: CASSTSGGSYEQYF
CDR3 DNA: TGTGCCAGCAGTACAAGCGGGGGATCCTACGAGCAGTACTTC
V gene: TRBV6-5
J gene: TRBJ2-7
clone size: .
D gene: TRBD2

CDR3 protein: CASSESLRMNTGELFF
CDR3 DNA: TGCGCCAGCAGTGAGTCGTTGCGAATGAACACCGGGGAGCTGTTTTTT
V gene: TRBV10-2
J gene: TRBJ2-2
clone size: .
D gene: .

CDR3 protein: CASSLQGRVNSPLHF
CDR3 DNA: TGTGCCAGCAGTCTTCAGGGACGGGTTAATTCACCCCTCCACTTT
V gene: TRBV27
J gene: TRBJ1-6
clone size: .
D gene: .

CDR3 protein: CASSFRLGSGNTIYF
CDR3 DNA: TGCGCCAGCAGCTTTAGACTCGGCTCTGGAAACACCATATATTTT
V gene: TRBV5-1
J gene: TRBJ1-3
clone size: .
D gene: .

CDR3 protein: CASSLRGGNTGELFF
CDR3 DNA: TGTGCCAGCAGCTTACGCGGGGGAAACACCGGGGAGCTGTTTTTT
V gene: TRBV7-3
J gene: TRBJ2-2
clone size: once
D gene: TRBD2

CDR3 protein: CASSQGTASSTDTQYF
CDR3 DNA: TGTGCCAGCAGCCAAGGGACAGCTTCTAGCACAGATACGCAGTATTTT
V gene: TRBV11-3
J gene: TRBJ2-3
clone size: .
D gene: TRBD1

CDR3 protein: CASSREYEQYF
CDR3 DNA: TGTGCCAGCAGCCGAGAGTACGAGCAGTACTTC
V gene: TRBV7-9
J gene: TRBJ2-7
clone size: .
D gene: .

CDR3 protein: CASSPGISNEQYF
CDR3 DNA: TGTGCCAGCTCACCGGGGATTAGCAATGAGCAGTACTTC
V gene: TRBV18
J gene: TRBJ2-7
clone size: .
D gene: .

CDR3 protein: CASSYIIGVRRGEKLFF
CDR3 DNA: TGTGCCAGCAGTTACATAATTGGAGTTCGCAGGGGTGAAAAACTGTTTTTT
V gene: TRBV28
J gene: TRBJ1-4
clone size: .
D gene: .

CDR3 protein: CASSLAKGGGALHNEQFF
CDR3 DNA: TGCGCCAGCAGCTTGGCCAAGGGCGGGGGGGCTTTGCACAATGAGCAGTTCTTC
V gene: TRBV5-1
J gene: TRBJ2-1
clone size: .
D gene: TRBD2

CDR3 protein: CASSYGWTGGNEQFF
CDR3 DNA: TGTGCCAGCAGTTACGGGTGGACAGGGGGAAATGAGCAGTTCTTC
V gene: TRBV6-5
J gene: TRBJ2-1
clone size: .
D gene: TRBD1

CDR3 protein: CASSQQRGDYEQYF
CDR3 DNA: TGCGCCAGCAGCCAACAGCGGGGGGACTACGAGCAGTACTTC
V gene: TRBV4-1
J gene: TRBJ2-7
clone size: .
D gene: TRBD2

CDR3 protein: CASKGSGFYEQYF
CDR3 DNA: TGTGCCAGCAAGGGTTCGGGTTTCTACGAGCAGTACTTC
V gene: TRBV6-5
J gene: TRBJ2-7
clone size: .
D gene: .

CDR3 protein: CASSYGQGLEKLFF
CDR3 DNA: TGTGCCAGCAGTTACGGGCAGGGTTTAGAAAAACTGTTTTTT
V gene: TRBV6-6
J gene: TRBJ1-4
clone size: few
D gene: .

CDR3 protein: CASSLATGTGNTEAFF
CDR3 DNA: TGCGCCAGCAGCTTGGCCACCGGGACTGGGAACACTGAAGCTTTCTTT
V gene: TRBV5-1
J gene: TRBJ1-1
clone size: .
D gene: .

CDR3 protein: CASSGAGGSQETQYF
CDR3 DNA: TGTGCCAGCAGCGGGGCGGGGGGCTCGCAAGAGACCCAGTACTTC
V gene: TRBV11-2
J gene: TRBJ2-5
clone size: .
D gene: TRBD2

CDR3 protein: CASSEVQRGGTYNNEQFF
CDR3 DNA: TGTGCCAGCAGTGAAGTCCAGCGGGGGGGAACCTACAATAATGAGCAGTTCTTC
V gene: TRBV6-1
J gene: TRBJ2-1
clone size: .
D gene: TRBD2

CDR3 protein: CSVRGNEQYF
CDR3 DNA: TGCAGCGTTCGGGGCAACGAGCAGTACTTC
V gene: TRBV29-1
J gene: TRBJ2-7
clone size: .
D gene: .

CDR3 protein: CATSSPGRVDRNYGYTF
CDR3 DNA: TGTGCCACCAGCAGTCCCGGGAGGGTGGATCGGAACTATGGCTACACCTTC
V gene: TRBV15
J gene: TRBJ1-2
clone size: .
D gene: .

CDR3 protein: CSVKGLNTEAFF
CDR3 DNA: TGCAGCGTTAAAGGGTTGAACACTGAAGCTTTCTTT
V gene: TRBV29-1
J gene: TRBJ1-1
clone size: .
D gene: .

CDR3 protein: CASSLIGGPGGYEQYF
CDR3 DNA: TGTGCCAGCAGCTTAATAGGTGGTCCGGGGGGCTACGAGCAGTACTTC
V gene: TRBV7-6
J gene: TRBJ2-7
clone size: once
D gene: TRBD2

CDR3 protein: CASSQADHTEAFF
CDR3 DNA: TGTGCCAGCAGCCAAGCGGATCACACTGAAGCTTTCTTT
V gene: TRBV14
J gene: TRBJ1-1
clone size: .
D gene: .

CDR3 protein: CASRHRDRYDYEQYF
CDR3 DNA: TGTGCCAGCAGGCACCGGGACAGATACGACTACGAGCAGTACTTC
V gene: TRBV6-5
J gene: TRBJ2-7
clone size: few
D gene: TRBD1

CDR3 protein: CASSWGPRVSGNTIYF
CDR3 DNA: TGTGCCAGCAGCTGGGGCCCCAGGGTCTCTGGAAACACCATATATTTT
V gene: TRBV13
J gene: TRBJ1-3
clone size: .
D gene: .

CDR3 protein: CAISAGQANYEQYF
CDR3 DNA: TGTGCCATCAGTGCGGGACAGGCCAACTACGAGCAGTACTTC
V gene: TRBV10-3
J gene: TRBJ2-7
clone size: once
D gene: TRBD1

CDR3 protein: CASSTPPAYGYTF
CDR3 DNA: TGTGCCAGCAGCACCCCCCCCGCCTATGGCTACACCTTC
V gene: TRBV7-9
J gene: TRBJ1-2
clone size: once
D gene: .

CDR3 protein: CASSPGTSVRDEQYF
CDR3 DNA: TGTGCCAGCAGCCCCGGGACTAGCGTTAGGGACGAGCAGTACTTC
V gene: TRBV7-9
J gene: TRBJ2-7
clone size: .
D gene: TRBD2

CDR3 protein: CASSHFPRGSTNEKLFF
CDR3 DNA: TGTGCCAGCAGCCACTTCCCCAGGGGCTCGACTAATGAAAAACTGTTTTTT
V gene: TRBV7-8
J gene: TRBJ1-4
clone size: .
D gene: .

CDR3 protein: CASSVAGGLYNEQFF
CDR3 DNA: TGTGCCAGCAGCGTAGCGGGGGGGCTTTACAATGAGCAGTTCTTC
V gene: TRBV9
J gene: TRBJ2-1
clone size: .
D gene: TRBD2

CDR3 protein: CASSLLMGQGGGYTF
CDR3 DNA: TGTGCCAGCAGTTTATTGATGGGACAGGGAGGGGGCTACACCTTC
V gene: TRBV28
J gene: TRBJ1-2
clone size: .
D gene: TRBD1

CDR3 protein: CASSFRARGHQPQHF
CDR3 DNA: TGTGCCAGCAGTTTTAGGGCACGAGGGCATCAGCCCCAGCATTTT
V gene: TRBV28
J gene: TRBJ1-5
clone size: .
D gene: .

CDR3 protein: CASSGFERGGNEQFF
CDR3 DNA: TGTGCCAGCAGCGGATTCGAACGGGGGGGCAATGAGCAGTTCTTC
V gene: TRBV9
J gene: TRBJ2-1
clone size: .
D gene: TRBD2

CDR3 protein: CASRAVSGANVLTF
CDR3 DNA: TGCGCCAGCAGAGCAGTCTCTGGGGCCAACGTCCTGACTTTC
V gene: TRBV23-1
J gene: TRBJ2-6
clone size: few
D gene: .

CDR3 protein: CASSRQGSSEKLFF
CDR3 DNA: TGCGCCAGCAGCCGGCAGGGGTCTAGTGAAAAACTGTTTTTT
V gene: TRBV4-1
J gene: TRBJ1-4
clone size: .
D gene: .

CDR3 protein: CASSGHRETTEAFF
CDR3 DNA: TGCGCCAGCAGCGGGCACAGGGAAACCACTGAAGCTTTCTTT
V gene: TRBV5-1
J gene: TRBJ1-1
clone size: .
D gene: .

CDR3 protein: CATSDQGSTEAFF
CDR3 DNA: TGTGCCACCAGTGATCAGGGGTCTACTGAAGCTTTCTTT
V gene: TRBV24-1
J gene: TRBJ1-1
clone size: .
D gene: .

CDR3 protein: CASSLTLGSSNTEAFF
CDR3 DNA: TGTGCCAGCAGCTTAACTTTAGGAAGTTCGAACACTGAAGCTTTCTTT
V gene: TRBV7-2
J gene: TRBJ1-1
clone size: once
D gene: .

CDR3 protein: CASSQGRGSGANVLTF
CDR3 DNA: TGTGCCAGCAGCCAAGGTCGGGGCTCTGGGGCCAACGTCCTGACTTTC
V gene: TRBV3-1/TRBV3-2
J gene: TRBJ2-6
clone size: .
D gene: .

CDR3 protein: CASCEWGGGASETQYF
CDR3 DNA: TGTGCCAGCTGTGAATGGGGCGGGGGGGCATCTGAGACCCAGTACTTC
V gene: TRBV6-1
J gene: TRBJ2-5
clone size: .
D gene: TRBD2

CDR3 protein: CASSLGPETDEQFF
CDR3 DNA: TGTGCCAGCAGCTTGGGCCCTGAAACGGATGAGCAGTTCTTC
V gene: TRBV7-3
J gene: TRBJ2-1
clone size: few
D gene: .

CDR3 protein: CASSVEGPGTDTQYF
CDR3 DNA: TGTGCCAGCAGCGTAGAGGGTCCCGGCACAGATACGCAGTATTTT
V gene: TRBV9
J gene: TRBJ2-3
clone size: .
D gene: .

CDR3 protein: CASSRTGHNEKLFF
CDR3 DNA: TGTGCCAGCTCTCGAACAGGCCATAATGAAAAACTGTTTTTT
V gene: TRBV9
J gene: TRBJ1-4
clone size: few
D gene: .

CDR3 protein: CASSPGQEVAFF
CDR3 DNA: TGTGCCAGCAGTCCTGGACAGGAGGTAGCTTTCTTT
V gene: TRBV28
J gene: TRBJ1-1
clone size: .
D gene: TRBD1

CDR3 protein: CASSNPGYNSPLHF
CDR3 DNA: TGTGCCAGCAGTAACCCAGGGTATAATTCACCCCTCCACTTT
V gene: TRBV27
J gene: TRBJ1-6
clone size: .
D gene: .

CDR3 protein: CASSVYSYNEQFF
CDR3 DNA: TGTGCCAGCAGCGTTTATTCCTACAATGAGCAGTTCTTC
V gene: TRBV7-2
J gene: TRBJ2-1
clone size: .
D gene: .

CDR3 protein: CASGLHDRGIGGNTIYF
CDR3 DNA: TGTGCCAGCGGACTCCACGACAGGGGAATCGGAGGAAACACCATATATTTT
V gene: TRBV9
J gene: TRBJ1-3
clone size: once
D gene: TRBD1

CDR3 protein: CASSFGGVIFGYGYTF
CDR3 DNA: TGTGCCAGCAGCTTCGGGGGGGTGATTTTTGGCTATGGCTACACCTTC
V gene: TRBV5-6
J gene: TRBJ1-2
clone size: .
D gene: .